The rows below give T cell receptor beta chains drawn from one sample of a study of blood T cell repertoires in COVID-19. Here immunoSEQ multiplex PCR was the method, and the copy in TCRdb shows in-frame clones only, minus some. Found here are some 250,000 clones, over 65% of them singletons; the top ten hold 3.3%. The specimen sequenced was peripheral blood. These receptors were obtained from a woman of 80 years or more with acute or convalescent COVID-19. Each CDR3 is given with its conserved first and last residue. A D gene is named only where the DNA matches it firmly. Some rows have no size entry. The others give once, few or many, or a class for an expanded clone.

>TRBV5-1|-|TRBJ2-2|TRBD1
CASSLGQGGHGELFF
TGCGCCAGCAGCTTGGGACAGGGTGGCCACGGGGAGCTGTTTTTT
>TRBV18|-|TRBJ2-1|-
CASSPRAGRSNEQFF
TGTGCCAGCTCACCGAGGGCGGGTCGAAGCAATGAGCAGTTCTTC
>TRBV2|-|TRBJ1-6|TRBD1
CASSGMGQGVSPLHF
TGTGCCAGCAGCGGGATGGGACAGGGGGTTTCACCCCTCCACTTT
>TRBV29-1|-|TRBJ2-6|TRBD1
CSVVGQGAGGANVLTF
TGCAGCGTTGTGGGACAGGGGGCGGGCGGGGCCAACGTCCTGACTTTC
>TRBV2|once|TRBJ1-4|-
CASQDRSSYNEKLFF
TGTGCCAGCCAAGACAGAAGCAGTTACAATGAAAAACTGTTTTTT
>TRBV2|-|TRBJ2-3|TRBD2
CAGRPAGADTQYF
TGTGCCGGCCGCCCAGCGGGGGCAGATACGCAGTATTTT
>TRBV6-5|once|TRBJ1-3|-
CASSQGNGNTIYF
TGTGCCAGCAGCCAGGGGAATGGAAACACCATATATTTT
>TRBV7-9|-|TRBJ2-7|TRBD1
CASSPWTGGVYEQYF
TGTGCCAGCAGCCCATGGACAGGGGGTGTTTACGAGCAGTACTTC
>TRBV7-2|-|TRBJ2-1|-
CASSLSWRNREQFF
TGTGCCAGCAGCTTGTCATGGAGAAACAGGGAGCAGTTCTTC
>TRBV3-1/TRBV3-2|-|TRBJ2-7|TRBD1
CASSQGWDSLYEQYF
TGTGCCAGCAGCCAAGGCTGGGACAGCCTTTACGAGCAGTACTTC
>TRBV10-3|-|TRBJ1-2|TRBD1
CAISAAGTGGTLNYGYTF
TGTGCCATCAGTGCTGCCGGGACAGGGGGGACCCTTAACTATGGCTACACCTTC
>TRBV25-1|-|TRBJ2-7|TRBD1
CASRRGQGTYEQYF
TGTGCCAGCAGGCGGGGACAGGGGACCTACGAGCAGTACTTC
>TRBV9|-|TRBJ2-3|TRBD1
CASSPTGAGTDTQYF
TGTGCCAGCAGCCCGACAGGGGCCGGCACAGATACGCAGTATTTT
>TRBV19|-|TRBJ2-1|-
CASSFSSGHYNEQFF
TGTGCCAGTAGCTTCTCCTCCGGACATTACAATGAGCAGTTCTTC
>TRBV6-5|-|TRBJ1-1|-
CASSYSHQVNTEAFF
TGTGCCAGCAGTTACTCGCACCAGGTGAACACTGAAGCTTTCTTT
>TRBV10-3|once|TRBJ1-3|-
CAISIGGGLVSYSGNTIYF
TGTGCCATCAGTATCGGCGGGGGTCTCGTTTCCTACTCTGGAAACACCATATATTTT
>TRBV20-1|-|TRBJ2-1|TRBD2
CSASPASGDNEQFF
TGCAGTGCTAGTCCGGCTAGCGGAGATAATGAGCAGTTCTTC
>TRBV5-1|-|TRBJ2-3|-
CASSLGGLSSTDTQYF
TGCGCCAGCAGCTTGGGGGGGCTCAGTAGCACAGATACGCAGTATTTT
>TRBV2|-|TRBJ1-3|TRBD1
CASQPGQGISGGNTIYF
TGTGCCAGCCAACCGGGACAGGGGATTAGTGGTGGAAACACCATATATTTT
>TRBV4-1|-|TRBJ2-2|TRBD2
CASSQAGYREGELFF
TGCGCCAGCAGCCAAGCAGGTTATCGGGAGGGAGAGCTGTTTTTT
>TRBV18|-|TRBJ1-2|-
CASSPAQGNYGYTF
TGTGCCAGCTCACCAGCGCAGGGTAACTATGGCTACACCTTC
>TRBV5-1|-|TRBJ2-7|TRBD2
CASSLGPGTSGYEQYF
TGCGCCAGCAGCTTGGGGCCCGGGACTAGCGGATACGAGCAGTACTTC
>TRBV4-1|few|TRBJ1-4|-
CASSQRSNEKLFF
TGCGCCAGCAGCCAGCGCTCTAATGAAAAACTGTTTTTT
>TRBV3-1/TRBV3-2|few|TRBJ2-7|TRBD2
CASSQVSQRGSYEQYF
TGTGCCAGCAGCCAAGTGTCACAGCGGGGGTCCTACGAGCAGTACTTC
>TRBV12-5|-|TRBJ1-6|TRBD1
CASGPGQGGNSPLHF
TGTGCTAGTGGTCCTGGACAGGGCGGTAATTCACCCCTCCACTTT
>TRBV6-1|few|TRBJ2-7|TRBD2
CASSEGPLGGSGPGGSEQYF
TGTGCCAGCAGTGAGGGCCCCCTTGGGGGTAGCGGGCCGGGGGGTTCCGAGCAGTACTTC
>TRBV19|-|TRBJ1-5|TRBD1
CASSISTGGYSNQPQHF
TGTGCCAGTAGTATAAGTACAGGGGGATATAGCAATCAGCCCCAGCATTTT
>TRBV6-2/TRBV6-3|-|TRBJ1-6|-
CASSYSNSPLHF
TGTGCCAGCAGTTATTCAAATTCACCCCTCCACTTT